This T cell receptor (beta chain) is drawn from a study of chemoradiotherapy in HPV16-positive cancers. Overall study: Candidate HPV-specific T-cell clones and common TCR motifs came from functional assays in a couple of HPV16-positive patients.

Germline-derived CDR1 and CDR2 are MNHNS and SASEGT. The CDR3 is 12 residues long. J gave up 12 bases and V 4 bases, and 3 bases lay outside the gene matches. Over chemoradiotherapy, repertoires were sampled more than once. Some clones are missing from TCRdb's copy, which holds only in-frame ones; the method was immunoSEQ multiplex PCR. Among 25,000 to 40,000 clones, about 87% were seen once, and the ten largest hold 4.8%. Of note for this clone: What it recognizes is unknown.

Notes on the study in general: Non-HPV-specific T cells did not expand in tumors during treatment, whereas candidate HPV-specific clones and E7-related motifs did.

This clonotype was obtained from a human donor with HPV-associated anogenital cancer. This specimen consisted of blood, obtained from a patient who underwent chemoradiotherapy. The rearrangement uses TRBV6-1 and TRBJ2-1; 10 positions agree with TRBD2. The CDR3 region is CASSAQREGQFF. The CDR3 DNA reads as TGTGCCAGCAGTGCCCAGCGGGAGGGGCAGTTCTTC.